The 10 T cell receptor beta chains below come from one sample, sequenced in a study of multiple sclerosis patients with progressive multifocal leukoencephalopathy. This table comes from immunoSEQ multiplex PCR, and its TCRdb copy is limited to in-frame clones, with some not included. Of roughly 30,000 clones listed, about nine tenths are singletons. Time point given: time of PML onset. The specimen comprised PBMCs, sampled from a patient treated with natalizumab. The receptor source for this set is a middle-aged woman with progressive multifocal leukoencephalopathy.

The gene calls are TRBV19 and TRBJ2-1; 10 nucleotides align to TRBD2. V lost 4 bases and J lost 7; bases outside the gene matches: 7. CDR1 LNHDA and CDR2 SQIVND come from the germline V gene (reference sequence). The CDR3 runs to 15 residues. CDR3 DNA sequence: TGTGCCAGTAGTACTAGCGGGAGACTCGGAAATGAGCAGTTCTTC. It is translated as CASSTSGRLGNEQFF.

This clone has just a few counts. The chain carries TRBV6-6 and TRBJ1-1; tentatively, D is TRBD1 (6 bases). Germline V lookup: CDR1 MNHNY, CDR2 SVGAGI (reference sequence). CDR3 length equals 13 residues. Deletions cut 6 bases from V and 10 bases from J, with 18 bases between. The CDR3 spells CASSLGAQQAAFF. The CDR3 coding sequence is TGTGCCAGCAGCTTGGGGGCACAACAGGCAGCTTTCTTT.

The chain has TRBV29-1 and TRBJ2-1; D is possibly TRBD2 (6 bases). The germline V and J ends were trimmed by 7 bases and 7 bases, with 11 bases remaining between them. Looked up from germline, CDR1 is SQVTM and CDR2 is ANQGSEA. The CDR3 totals 11 residues. CDR3 in DNA: TGCAGCGGATCAGGGACTAATGAGCAGTTCTTC. Encoded protein: CSGSGTNEQFF.

CDR3 DNA sequence: TGTGCCAGCAGATTGCGGGAGGGCCCGGACACCGGGGAGCTGTTTTTT. Its protein is CASRLREGPDTGELFF. This rearrangement joins TRBV5-4 to TRBJ2-2, with 9 bases fitting TRBD2. The J segment lost 3 bases and the V segment lost 5 bases, leaving 8 bases of the junction unmatched. This CDR3 spans 16 amino acids. In germline, CDR1 is SGHNT, CDR2 YYREEE (reference sequence).

The rearrangement links TRBV7-2 to TRBJ2-7; no reliable D call. The V gene lost 4 bases and the J gene lost 3 bases, with 10 bases spanning the gap. CDR3 length: 13 residues. CDR1 and CDR2 from the germline V gene are SGHTA and FQGNSA. CDR3 coding DNA: TGTGCCAGCAGCTACCGTGAAGGCTACGAGCAGTACTTC. Translated, it gives CASSYREGYEQYF.

This clone has just one count. This specimen includes other DNA sequences encoding the same CDR3. V gene TRBV5-4 combines with J gene TRBJ2-1; D ambiguous. V gave up 1 base and J gave up 0 bases, with 11 bases separating them. The CDR3 runs 16 residues. The germline V gene encodes CDR1 SGHNT and CDR2 YYREEE (reference sequence). CDR3 sequence: CASSLSPRISYNEQFF. CDR3 DNA sequence: TGTGCCAGCAGCTTGTCGCCGCGAATCTCCTACAATGAGCAGTTCTTC.

The rearrangement links TRBV27 to TRBJ1-1; maybe TRBD1 (6 bases). The ends were cut back, 3 bases at V and 5 bases at J, with 13 bases in the middle. The germline CDR1 and CDR2 sequences are MNHEY and SMNVEV (reference sequence). CDR3 length: 14 amino acids. CDR3 residues: CASSLDSTETEAFF. The CDR3 DNA reads as TGTGCCAGCAGTTTGGACAGTACGGAAACTGAAGCTTTCTTT.

This chain joins TRBV5-1 and TRBJ1-1, with D maybe TRBD1 (6 bases). Germline V lookup: CDR1 SGHRS, CDR2 YFSETQ. The CDR3 has 15 amino acids. Trimming removed 5 bases from V and 3 bases from J, with 17 bases in between. The CDR3 spells CASRLSRGGDTEAFF. CDR3 DNA: TGCGCCAGCAGGCTAAGCAGGGGAGGGGACACTGAAGCTTTCTTT.

The chain recombines TRBV7-9 with TRBJ2-2, with TRBD1 as a possible D gene (6 bases). From germline, CDR1 is SEHNR and CDR2 FQNEAQ (reference sequence). This CDR3 comprises 15 residues. The germline V and J ends were trimmed by 3 bases and 1 base, with 9 bases remaining between them. The CDR3 region is CASSFTGWNTGELFF. The DNA for the CDR3 is TGTGCCAGCAGCTTCACAGGGTGGAACACCGGGGAGCTGTTTTTT.

Points on this clone: Other nucleotide sequences in the sample specify the same CDR3. The rearrangement uses TRBV2 and TRBJ1-1; D might be TRBD1 (5 bases). Trimming stripped 5 bases from V and 1 base from J, with 8 bases between. From germline, CDR1 is SNHLY and CDR2 FYNNEI. The CDR3 runs 13 residues. The CDR3 protein is CASSQGENTEAFF. The CDR3 DNA reads as TGTGCCAGCAGTCAGGGTGAGAACACTGAAGCTTTCTTT. The whole variable domain, remainder taken from reference TRBV2 and TRBJ1-1, is EPEVTQTPSHQVTQMGQEVILRCVPISNHLYFYWYRQILGQKVEFLVSFYNNEISEKSEIFDDQFSVERPDGSNFTLKIRSTKLEDSAMYFCASSQGENTEAFFGQGTRLTVV.